This TCR beta chain was sequenced in a study of cytomegalovirus exposure and HLA in healthy donors. Study background: The same platform was used for the roughly 110 validation repertoires as for the approximately 730 first-cohort repertoires, as reported in a later analysis.

Study findings and constraints: It was 160 or so TCR beta chains that were listed as cytomegalovirus-associated. Confirmation in vitro established that a few CMV-associated chains were specific for CMV antigens. Within the 90 to 150 validation repertoires, first-cohort TCR clusters tended to co-occur, according to a later analysis.

The CDR3 is made up of 13 amino acids. Germline V lookup: CDR1 SQVTM, CDR2 ANQGSEA. V lost 6 bases and J 0 bases, leaving 9 bases between the germline ends. With respect to this clone: Its specificity is not known.

TCRdb's copy holds only in-frame clones and misses some; the assay was immunoSEQ multiplex PCR. The repertoire holds roughly 60,000 clones, roughly nine tenths seen once, with around 1.2% in the top ten. This clonotype originated in a woman aged 18-35 years in good health and CMV-seronegative. The sequenced material came from PBMCs. The V gene is TRBV29-1, the J gene TRBJ2-1; tentatively, D is TRBD1 (6 bases). CDR3 region: CSVSGVSYNEQFF. DNA for the CDR3: TGCAGCGTGTCAGGGGTCTCCTACAATGAGCAGTTCTTC.